Below are 27 T cell receptor beta chains sequenced from a single sample in a study of blood T cell repertoires in COVID-19. Here immunoSEQ multiplex PCR was the method, and the copy in TCRdb shows in-frame clones only, minus some. The table shows 73,000 or so clones, with 65% to 90% occurring only once. Sequencing was done on a sample of peripheral blood. These receptors all stem from a woman aged 60-75 years with acute or convalescent COVID-19.

The V call is TRBV27, the J call TRBJ2-7; D may be TRBD2 (6 bases). Trimming cost V 0 bases and J 2 bases, with 14 bases left between them. The germline V gene has CDR1 MNHEY and CDR2 SMNVEV (reference sequence). The length of the CDR3 is 16 residues. The CDR3 DNA follows: TGTGCCAGCAGTTTATCCGGTGGGGGACTTACCTACGAGCAGTACTTC. Its translation: CASSLSGGGLTYEQYF.

The J gene is TRBJ2-1, the V gene TRBV3-1 (or the pseudogene TRBV3-2); TRBD2 matches 11 bases. Trimming cost V 1 base and J 0 bases; bases outside gene matches: 11. The CDR3 is 20 residues long. The germline CDR1 and CDR2 sequences are LGHDT and YNNKEL (reference sequence). CDR3 sequence (DNA): TGTGCCAGCAGCCAAGCTCCTCCGGGACTAGCGGAGCGCTCCTACAATGAGCAGTTCTTC. Its translation: CASSQAPPGLAERSYNEQFF.

The genes are TRBV5-6 and TRBJ1-5; D is uncertain. CDR1 SGHDT and CDR2 YYEEEE come from the germline V gene. The CDR3 is 14 residues long. Trimming took off 0 bases at V and 3 bases at J, with 7 bases between the two ends. CDR3: CASSLGRNNQPQHF. The CDR3, as DNA: TGTGCCAGCAGCTTGGGGAGGAACAATCAGCCCCAGCATTTT.

About this clone itself: A read error may account for a junction end that differs from germline. The chain couples TRBV7-9 to TRBJ1-2, with D perhaps TRBD1 (5 bases). Germline CDR1 is SEHNR and CDR2 is FQNEAQ (reference sequence). CDR3 length: 12 amino acids. The CDR3 DNA sequence: TGTGCCAGCAGCCCTACCCTTTTGGGGGGTGCCTTC. It encodes CASSPTLLGGAF.

The chain uses TRBV6-5 and TRBJ1-1; maybe TRBD1 (6 bases). Trimming pared 3 bases from V and 1 base from J, leaving 9 bases between. The CDR3 has 14 residues. Per the germline V gene, CDR1 is MNHEY and CDR2 is SVGAGI. CDR3 coding DNA: TGTGCCAGCAGTTATTGGGACACGAACACTGAAGCTTTCTTT. Its protein product is CASSYWDTNTEAFF.

The chain links TRBV7-2 to TRBJ2-3; D is possibly TRBD1 (5 bases). This CDR3 has 14 amino acids. V was shortened by 5 bases and J by 4 bases, with 13 bases between the two germline ends. Germline V gene data show CDR1 as SGHTA and CDR2 as FQGNSA. CDR3 amino acids: CASSQGRVADTQYF. The CDR3 nucleotides read TGTGCCAGCAGCCAGGGTCGAGTGGCAGATACGCAGTATTTT.

The J gene is TRBJ1-1, the V gene TRBV2; D might be TRBD1 (6 bases). The CDR3 runs to 14 residues. With 3 bases removed from V and 11 bases from J, the gap between germline ends came to 19 bases. In germline, CDR1 is SNHLY, CDR2 FYNNEI. The CDR3 is CASSDVGAGDGAFF. CDR3 DNA: TGTGCCAGCAGTGACGTTGGGGCAGGGGACGGGGCTTTCTTT.

This clone has a handful of counts. This chain links TRBV4-2 with TRBJ2-7; D uncertain. The V and J ends lost 3 bases and 2 bases respectively, with 14 bases between them. Germline V gene data show CDR1 as LGHNA and CDR2 as YNFKEQ. This CDR3 comprises 15 residues. The CDR3: CASSQQMSPTYEQYF. The CDR3 DNA follows: TGTGCCAGCAGCCAGCAAATGTCTCCTACCTACGAGCAGTACTTC.

The chain has TRBV15 and TRBJ1-1; 7 bases agree with TRBD1. This CDR3 contains 15 residues. The germline CDR1 and CDR2 sequences are LNHNV and YYDKDF (reference sequence). J gave up 6 bases and V 1 base, and 8 bases lay outside the gene matches. CDR3 loop: CATSRGAGGSAEAFF. CDR3 DNA: TGTGCCACCAGCAGAGGGGCAGGGGGGTCGGCTGAAGCTTTCTTT.

This chain joins TRBV12-3 or TRBV12-4 and TRBJ1-1; D is perhaps TRBD1 (6 bases). V was pared by 4 bases and J by 4 bases, with 10 bases between. The CDR3 runs to 13 residues. DNA of the CDR3: TGTGCCAGCAGTTGGGGGGGCATCACTGAAGCTTTCTTT. It yields the protein CASSWGGITEAFF.

This clone was observed a single time. This chain uses TRBV6-5 with TRBJ1-5; 8 bases fit TRBD1. J gave up 3 bases and V 6 bases, and 4 bases lay outside the gene matches. Germline V gives CDR1 MNHEY, CDR2 SVGAGI. This CDR3 is 14 amino acids long. The CDR3 reads CASRMTGANQPQHF. The DNA for the CDR3 is TGTGCCAGCAGAATGACAGGGGCCAATCAGCCCCAGCATTTT.

This chain connects TRBV10-1 to TRBJ2-1; no clear D gene. The CDR3 covers 13 residues. The V gene's germline CDR1 is WNHNN and CDR2 SYGVQD (reference sequence). The V gene lost 3 bases and the J gene lost 3 bases, with 6 bases spanning the gap. In DNA, the CDR3 is TGCGCCAGCAGTGACAATGTCTACAATGAGCAGTTCTTC. Translating it yields CASSDNVYNEQFF.

The chain uses TRBV6-5 and TRBJ1-2, with 8 bases matching TRBD1. J gave up 3 bases and V 5 bases, and 5 bases lay outside the gene matches. Germline V gene data show CDR1 as MNHEY and CDR2 as SVGAGI. The CDR3 contains 14 residues. In nucleotides, the CDR3 is TGTGCCAGCAGTAAACGGACAGGGTACTATGGCTACACCTTC. Amino acid sequence: CASSKRTGYYGYTF.

The gene calls are TRBV7-2 and TRBJ1-2; 10 positions agree with TRBD1. The CDR3 runs to 15 residues. V shed 3 bases and J 3 bases; nucleotides not matched to a gene: 4. The germline CDR1 and CDR2 sequences are SGHTA and FQGNSA. In DNA form, the CDR3 reads TGTGCCAGCAGCTTTTCGACAGGGGGCTACTATGGCTACACCTTC. Translation gives CASSFSTGGYYGYTF.

This clone was observed a handful of times. The chain joins TRBV3-1 (or the pseudogene TRBV3-2) to TRBJ2-7; 7 positions agree with TRBD2. V lost 7 bases to trimming and J lost 1 base; unmatched junction nucleotides: 7. The germline V gene encodes CDR1 LGHDT and CDR2 YNNKEL (reference sequence). This CDR3 is 14 amino acids long. CDR3 region: CASTQAGKSYEQYF. DNA of the CDR3: TGTGCCAGCACACAAGCGGGAAAATCCTACGAGCAGTACTTC.

This chain connects TRBV20-1 to TRBJ1-4; D is undetermined. The germline V gene encodes CDR1 DFQATT and CDR2 SNEGSKA (reference sequence). There are 11 residues in the CDR3. Trimming cost V 5 bases and J 8 bases, with 9 bases left between them. The CDR3 bases are TGCAGTGCTCGGGAGTGGGAAAAACTGTTTTTT. The encoded protein is CSAREWEKLFF.

This chain joins TRBV19 and TRBJ2-7; a weak D match, TRBD2 (6 bases). The germline V gene has CDR1 LNHDA and CDR2 SQIVND (reference sequence). The CDR3 extends over 12 amino acids. The CDR3 bases are TGTGCTTCGTCGGGGGATGGCAACGAGCAGTACTTC. Its translation is CASSGDGNEQYF.

The V gene is TRBV9, the J gene TRBJ1-5; the D is unclear. The CDR3 spans 14 residues. CDR1 and CDR2 from the germline V gene are SGDLS and YYNGEE. Trimming shortened V by 4 bases and J by 0 bases, and 8 bases separated the two germline ends. Here the CDR3 DNA reads TGTGCCAGCAGCCCCGGGGATAGCAATCAGCCCCAGCATTTT. Protein: CASSPGDSNQPQHF.

This rearrangement joins TRBV18 to TRBJ1-5; TRBD1 might be the D (6 bases). V gave up 3 bases and J gave up 4 bases, with 13 bases separating them. This CDR3 comprises 15 residues. Germline assignment: CDR1 KGHSH and CDR2 LQKENI. The CDR3 here is CASSPGRGGNQPQHF. The CDR3 region has the DNA TGTGCCAGCTCACCGGGCAGGGGAGGGAATCAGCCCCAGCATTTT.

This chain connects TRBV5-1 to TRBJ2-3; 9 bases map to TRBD2. With V trimmed by 0 bases and J by 3 bases, 5 bases remained unmatched. Germline V CDR1 and CDR2: SGHRS, YFSETQ. The CDR3 consists of 16 residues. The CDR3 here is CASSLALAGVTDTQYF. CDR3 nucleotides: TGCGCCAGCAGCTTGGCCTTAGCGGGGGTGACAGATACGCAGTATTTT.

V is TRBV27 and J is TRBJ1-6, with TRBD1 matching over 9 bases. V lost 9 bases and J lost 7; bases outside the gene matches: 10. Germline CDR1 is MNHEY and CDR2 is SMNVEV (reference sequence). CDR3 length equals 15 residues. CDR3 DNA: TGTGCCAGTAGGACACAGGGGGCGAAGAATTCACCCCTCCACTTT. This gives the protein CASRTQGAKNSPLHF.

The chain recombines TRBV7-9 with TRBJ2-3; tentative D call: TRBD1 (6 bases). Germline-derived CDR1 and CDR2 are SEHNR and FQNEAQ (reference sequence). The CDR3 is 15 residues long. The V end was cut by 2 bases, the J end by 1 base, with 10 bases between. The CDR3 sequence is CASSLPPGGTDTQYF. CDR3 coding DNA: TGTGCCAGCAGCTTACCCCCAGGGGGCACAGATACGCAGTATTTT.

J is TRBJ1-2 and V is TRBV6-6, with D possibly TRBD1 on 6 matching bases. Looked up from germline, CDR1 is MNHNY and CDR2 is SVGAGI (reference sequence). V lost 10 bases to trimming and J lost 1 base, with 19 bases between them. The CDR3 spans 15 residues. The CDR3 nucleotides are TGTGCCACATACAGGGTCCAAATGCGTAACTATGGCTACACCTTC. Translating gives CATYRVQMRNYGYTF.

Here the CDR3 reads CASSVIGGQNYEQYF. CDR3 in DNA: TGCGCCAGCAGCGTGATTGGAGGGCAGAATTACGAGCAGTACTTC. This rearrangement joins TRBV5-1 to TRBJ2-7; D may be TRBD2 (6 bases). Trimming stripped 4 bases from V and 4 bases from J, with 18 bases between. CDR1 and CDR2 from the germline V gene are SGHRS and YFSETQ. The CDR3 has 15 residues.

This chain uses TRBV4-1 with TRBJ1-1; 8 bases fit TRBD1. The V and J ends lost 2 bases and 8 bases, in that order; junction bases with no gene match: 7. The CDR3 totals 14 residues. Looked up from germline, CDR1 is MGHRA and CDR2 is YSYEKL. The CDR3 reads CASSQPSGGAEAFF. For the CDR3, the DNA is TGCGCCAGCAGCCAACCATCAGGGGGCGCGGAAGCTTTCTTT.

The V gene is TRBV19, the J gene TRBJ1-1, with TRBD1 as a possible D gene (6 bases). V shed 7 bases and J shed 4 bases, with 22 bases lying between them. The CDR3 consists of 16 residues. The germline V gene encodes CDR1 LNHDA and CDR2 SQIVND (reference sequence). Written as DNA, the CDR3 is TGTGCCAGTATTCCCCTGGGGGGGCGACGGACCACTGAAGCTTTCTTT. Protein sequence: CASIPLGGRRTTEAFF.

The V and J genes are TRBV14 and TRBJ2-7, with unresolved D. The V end lost 4 bases, the J end lost 2 bases, and 18 bases lay between the germline ends. Germline V lookup: CDR1 SGHDN, CDR2 FVKESK. The length of the CDR3 is 16 residues. CDR3 sequence reads: CASSPTLLATAYEQYF. The CDR3 region has the DNA TGTGCCAGCAGCCCAACACTCTTGGCTACAGCCTACGAGCAGTACTTC.